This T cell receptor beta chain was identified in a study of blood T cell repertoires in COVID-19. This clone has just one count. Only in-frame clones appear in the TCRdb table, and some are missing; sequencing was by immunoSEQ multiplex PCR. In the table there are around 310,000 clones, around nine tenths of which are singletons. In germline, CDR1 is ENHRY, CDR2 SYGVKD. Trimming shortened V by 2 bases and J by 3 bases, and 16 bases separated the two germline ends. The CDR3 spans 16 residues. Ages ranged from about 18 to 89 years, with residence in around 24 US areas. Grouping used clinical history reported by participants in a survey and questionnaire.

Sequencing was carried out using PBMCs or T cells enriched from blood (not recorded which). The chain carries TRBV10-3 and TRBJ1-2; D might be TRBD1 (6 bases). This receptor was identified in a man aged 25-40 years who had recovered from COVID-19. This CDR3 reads CAISERGRGYDYGYTF. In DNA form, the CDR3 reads TGTGCCATCAGTGAGAGGGGAAGGGGGTACGACTATGGCTACACCTTC.